This T cell receptor (beta chain) comes out of a study of read filtering for tumor transcriptome and immune sequencing. Whole-study context: Mean patient age was roughly 66 years, range roughly 40 to 85; around 17 male, 14 to 15 female. General study results and limits: The sorted CD138-negative fraction was a mixed bone marrow immune population, not purified T cells. Correlation between methods rose after single-read clonotypes were removed.

Germline-derived CDR1 and CDR2 are SGHRS and YFSETQ. The V gene end was trimmed by 4 bases and the J gene end by 5 bases; junction bases not matched to a gene: 12. The CDR3 spans 16 residues. From roughly 390 ng of RNA, a library with molecular barcoded alpha/delta and beta/gamma adaptors was made. TCRdb ran MiXCR on the reads and lists one entry per CDR3 protein. This table holds about 90,000 distinct CDR3 sequences, about 12% found once. This clonotype appeared many times. The antigen is unknown. Every patient had bone marrow sampled while the disease was active. This rearrangement joins TRBV5-1 to TRBJ2-5, with 9 positions matching TRBD2. Sequencing input: a population of CD138-negative cells sorted from bone marrow. This receptor was obtained from a donor aged 40 or over with multiple myeloma. The CDR3 sequence is CASSRSTGTSSETQYF. The CDR3 DNA follows: TGCGCCAGCAGCCGTTCAACCGGGACTAGCAGCGAGACCCAGTACTTC.